One sample yielded the 9 T cell receptor beta chains listed below, sequenced in a study of human T cells and chemical hapten exposure. TCRdb independently ran MiXCR on the RACE reads; one entry per CDR3 protein. The sample records 50,000 to 80,000 distinct CDR3 sequences, more than 9.5% being singletons. As for time point: patch test 3, about 24 weeks after DPC sensitization. The treatment here: therapeutic diphenylcyclopropenone sensitization with weekly scalp DPC. The sample here was whole blood, taken in connection with sensitization to the hapten diphenylcyclopropenone (DPC). These receptors came from a woman aged 25 to 39 with alopecia areata. Some clones in this sample may be carry-over from other donors' samples.

The genes are TRBV6-5 and TRBJ2-1; D is possibly TRBD2 (5 bases). The V gene lost 5 bases and the J gene lost 5 bases, with 13 bases spanning the gap. Germline V gene data show CDR1 as MNHEY and CDR2 as SVGAGI. The CDR3 spans 14 residues. The CDR3 nucleotides read TGTGCCAGCAGTGGGCGAGGGAGCCACAATGAGCAGTTCTTC. This encodes CASSGRGSHNEQFF.

The rearrangement uses TRBV7-8 and TRBJ2-3; 8 nucleotides match TRBD2. The V gene end was trimmed by 2 bases and the J gene end by 4 bases; junction bases not matched to a gene: 11. CDR1 is SGHVS, CDR2 FQNEAQ, per germline. CDR3 length: 17 amino acids. The CDR3 sequence: CASSLSTPGLGADTQYF. The CDR3 nucleotides are TGTGCCAGCAGCTTATCCACTCCGGGACTAGGGGCAGATACGCAGTATTTT.

The chain joins TRBV29-1 to TRBJ1-3; D remains unclear. V lost 0 bases and J 5 bases, leaving 5 bases between the germline ends. Germline assignment: CDR1 SQVTM and CDR2 ANQGSEA. The CDR3 totals 12 residues. The CDR3 bases are TGCAGCGTTGAAGAGGCGAGAAACACCATATATTTT. It encodes CSVEEARNTIYF.

Ten or more counts support this clonotype. J is TRBJ2-6 and V is TRBV7-3; D is uncertain. Looked up from germline, CDR1 is SGHTA and CDR2 is FQGTGA. The CDR3 has 18 amino acids. V shed 4 bases and J shed 4 bases, with 20 bases lying between them. In DNA form, the CDR3 reads TGTGCCAGCAGCTCACCCGTATCGACCTGGCAAGGGGCCAACGTCCTGACTTTC. Its protein is CASSSPVSTWQGANVLTF.

This clonotype was seen a handful of times. The V and J genes are TRBV12-3 or TRBV12-4 and TRBJ1-1, with D possibly being TRBD1 (6 bases). CDR3 size: 13 residues. V was clipped by 5 bases and J by 4 bases, with 11 bases between them. Here the CDR3 reads CASSPTGFTEAFF. CDR3 DNA sequence: TGTGCCAGCAGTCCTACAGGGTTCACTGAAGCTTTCTTT.

In this sample, this clonotype turned up a few times. V gene TRBV5-1 combines with J gene TRBJ1-1; D is unresolved. The length of the CDR3 is 12 residues. Between the trimmed V and J ends, which lost 2 bases and 5 bases, there was a span of 7 bases. Germline V gene lookup returns CDR1 SGHRS and CDR2 YFSETQ. CDR3 DNA: TGCGCCAGCAGCTTTACGGGGACTGAAGCTTTCTTT. It encodes CASSFTGTEAFF.

This clonotype was counted a few times. The gene calls are TRBV7-9 and TRBJ2-6, with 7 bases that match TRBD2. The CDR3 totals 16 residues. CDR1 is SEHNR, CDR2 FQNEAQ, per germline (reference sequence). The ends lost 8 bases at V and 4 bases at J; junction bases unmatched: 11. CDR3: CASGMAGEAGANVLTF. For the CDR3, the DNA is TGTGCCAGCGGCATGGCGGGGGAGGCAGGGGCCAACGTCCTGACTTTC.

This clonotype was counted only a few times. V and J are TRBV19 and TRBJ2-7, with a tentative D call TRBD1 (5 bases). V dropped 2 bases and J dropped 0 bases, with 11 bases sitting between them. Germline CDR1 is LNHDA and CDR2 is SQIVND (reference sequence). The CDR3 extends over 15 amino acids. The CDR3 DNA reads as TGTGCCAGTAGTATAACCGGAGACAGCTCCTACGAGCAGTACTTC. Translation: CASSITGDSSYEQYF.

This clonotype was detected a few times. The rearrangement joins TRBV20-1 to TRBJ2-5, with D possibly being TRBD1 (5 bases). V shed 5 bases and J shed 4 bases, with 11 bases lying between them. Per the germline V gene, CDR1 is DFQATT and CDR2 is SNEGSKA (reference sequence). The CDR3 covers 12 residues. The CDR3 bases are TGCAGTGCTCTAGGGGTCGGAGAGACCCAGTACTTC. Its protein is CSALGVGETQYF.